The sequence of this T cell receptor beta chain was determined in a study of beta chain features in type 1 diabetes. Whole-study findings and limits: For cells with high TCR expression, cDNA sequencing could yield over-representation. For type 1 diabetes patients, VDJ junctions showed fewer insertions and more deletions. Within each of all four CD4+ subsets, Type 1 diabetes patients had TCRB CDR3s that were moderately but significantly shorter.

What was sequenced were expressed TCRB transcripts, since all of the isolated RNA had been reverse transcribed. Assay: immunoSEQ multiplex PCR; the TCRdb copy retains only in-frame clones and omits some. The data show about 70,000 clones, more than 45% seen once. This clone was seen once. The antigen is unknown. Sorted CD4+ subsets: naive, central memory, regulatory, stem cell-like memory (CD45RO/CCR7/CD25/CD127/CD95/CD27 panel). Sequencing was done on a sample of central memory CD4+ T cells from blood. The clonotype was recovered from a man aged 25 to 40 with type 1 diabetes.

CDR3 DNA: TGTGCCACCAGAACGGGACTGGACAATGAGCAGTTCTTC. The encoded protein is CATRTGLDNEQFF. This chain links TRBV15 with TRBJ2-1, with D possibly being TRBD2 (6 bases). Trimming shortened V by 6 bases and J by 5 bases, and 11 bases separated the two germline ends. The CDR3 is 13 residues long. Germline loops: CDR1 LNHNV, CDR2 YYDKDF (reference sequence).